This T cell receptor beta chain was sequenced during a study of blood T cell repertoires in COVID-19. For the study at large: Researchers got acute and convalescent COVID-19 samples from the United States, Italy and Spain. PBMCs, B-cell-depleted T cells, or T cells were the source of the cDNA or gDNA that made up the material.

Source study methods: From reference gene primer amplification, estimates of nucleated cell counts were derived. The assay was immunoSEQ multiplex PCR, and TCRdb's table has in-frame clones only and misses some. D and trimming were read from the DNA, whereas the V and J calls and clone size are those reported in that table. This table has some 130,000 clones, 65% to 90% appearing once. This clonotype was obtained from a woman aged 55-75 years with active or convalescent COVID-19. Sample: peripheral blood.

The CDR3 loop is CASSLVPQETQYF. CDR3 nucleotide sequence: TGTGCCAGCAGCTTGGTCCCTCAAGAGACCCAGTACTTC. The rearrangement joins TRBV5-4 to TRBJ2-5; D is undetermined. The CDR3 length is 13 residues. Germline V gene data show CDR1 as SGHNT and CDR2 as YYREEE (reference sequence). V gave up 0 bases and J gave up 2 bases, with 5 bases separating them. Full variable domain (outside the CDR3, taken from reference TRBV5-4 and TRBJ2-5): ETGVTQSPTHLIKTRGQQVTLRCSSQSGHNTVSWYQQALGQGPQFIFQYYREEENGRGNFPPRFSGLQFPNYSSELNVNALELDDSALYLCASSLVPQETQYFGPGTRLLVL.